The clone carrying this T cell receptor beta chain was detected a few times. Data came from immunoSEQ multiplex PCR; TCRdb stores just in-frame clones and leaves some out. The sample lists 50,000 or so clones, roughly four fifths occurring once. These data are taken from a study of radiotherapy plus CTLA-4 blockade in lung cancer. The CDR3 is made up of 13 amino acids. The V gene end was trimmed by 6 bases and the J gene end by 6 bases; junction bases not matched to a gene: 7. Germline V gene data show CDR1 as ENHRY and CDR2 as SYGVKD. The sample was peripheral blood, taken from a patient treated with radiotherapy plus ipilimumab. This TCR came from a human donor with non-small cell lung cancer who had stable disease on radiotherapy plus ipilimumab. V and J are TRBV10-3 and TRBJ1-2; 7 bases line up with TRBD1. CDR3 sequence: CAIRDRDSNGYTF. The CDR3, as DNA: TGTGCCATCAGAGACCGGGACAGTAATGGCTACACCTTC.